The sequence of this TCR beta chain was determined in a study of T cell repertoires in aging, cancer and after chemotherapy. Broader study findings: Untreated cancer patients had significantly lower blood TCR diversity than age-matched healthy donors. Healthy donors lost TCR diversity with age mainly through richness, cancer patients through richness and evenness.

TCR beta rearrangements were amplified from peripheral blood genomic DNA. Germline V gene data show CDR1 as KGHDR and CDR2 as SFDVKD. The CDR3 is 12 residues long. V lost 1 base, J lost 6 bases, and 5 bases lay in between. Rearranged V-D-J TRB sequences were amplified with a mixed TRB-A/B primer pool. TCRdb called the multiplex PCR reads again in MiXCR, with one record for every CDR3 protein. The profile shows under 12,000 distinct CDR3 sequences, 25% to 30% of them singletons. This clonotype was counted a few times. Its antigen is not known. This TCR was recovered from a human donor in good health. The sample taken for sequencing was blood. This rearrangement joins TRBV24-1 to TRBJ1-2; D unclear. This CDR3 reads CATSDFIDGYTF. The CDR3, as DNA: TGTGCCACCAGTGATTTTATCGATGGCTACACCTTC.